The 27 T cell receptor beta chains below were found in one sample sequenced in a study of human T cells and chemical hapten exposure. Described time point: patch test 2, 6 weeks after DPC sensitization. Treatment noted: therapeutic diphenylcyclopropenone sensitization with weekly scalp DPC. TCRdb re-called the RACE reads through MiXCR, storing one row per CDR3 protein. This sample has about 96,000 distinct CDR3 sequences, with about 9.3% found just once. The sample in question was whole blood, obtained in connection with sensitization to the hapten diphenylcyclopropenone (DPC). These receptors came from a woman between 35 and 50 years old with alopecia areata. Some clones in this sample may be carry-over from other donors' samples.

The chain couples TRBV18 to TRBJ2-1, with no clear D. The V end was cut by 2 bases, the J end by 0 bases, with 8 bases between. This CDR3 is 15 amino acids long. The germline V gene encodes CDR1 KGHSH and CDR2 LQKENI. The CDR3 spells CASSPVSSSYNEQFF. CDR3 nucleotides: TGTGCCAGCTCACCAGTCTCGAGCTCCTACAATGAGCAGTTCTTC.

V usage is TRBV4-1 and J usage is TRBJ2-5; D might be TRBD1 or TRBD2, each matching 5 bases. This CDR3 comprises 13 residues. Germline V gene lookup returns CDR1 MGHRA and CDR2 YSYEKL. V shed 4 bases and J shed 1 base, with 7 bases lying between them. CDR3 in DNA: TGCGCCAGCAGCCCAGGGAGCCAAGAGACCCAGTACTTC. Translation gives CASSPGSQETQYF.

The V call is TRBV19, the J call TRBJ2-2; 12 bases match TRBD2. Per germline, CDR1 LNHDA and CDR2 SQIVND (reference sequence). The V gene end was trimmed by 4 bases and the J gene end by 1 base; junction bases not matched to a gene: 7. The CDR3 contains 18 residues. The CDR3 loop is CASSTSLAGGLNTGELFF. As DNA, the CDR3 is TGTGCCAGTAGTACCTCACTAGCGGGAGGACTGAACACCGGGGAGCTGTTTTTT.

The chain has TRBV29-1 and TRBJ1-6; 7 bases fit TRBD1. The CDR3 is 13 residues long. V shed 7 bases and J 7 bases; nucleotides not matched to a gene: 7. Germline values: CDR1 SQVTM, CDR2 ANQGSEA. The DNA of the CDR3 is TGCAGCGCTAGGGACAGCCAAAATTCACCCCTCCACTTT. This translates into CSARDSQNSPLHF.

There are a few counts of this clonotype. V is TRBV2 and J is TRBJ2-1; tentatively, D is TRBD1 (5 bases). V was clipped by 1 base and J by 6 bases, with 7 bases between them. CDR3 length: 13 amino acids. Germline V gene sequence: CDR1 SNHLY, CDR2 FYNNEI. The CDR3 nucleotides are TGTGCCAGCAGTGAAGGGGGCGTCAATGAGCAGTTCTTC. This encodes CASSEGGVNEQFF. Complete variable domain (other parts from reference TRBV2 and TRBJ2-1): EPEVTQTPSHQVTQMGQEVILRCVPISNHLYFYWYRQILGQKVEFLVSFYNNEISEKSEIFDDQFSVERPDGSNFTLKIRSTKLEDSAMYFCASSEGGVNEQFFGPGTRLTVL.

This clonotype came up a few times. The rearrangement joins TRBV9 to TRBJ2-5; 10 bases match TRBD2. Germline lookup yields CDR1 SGDLS and CDR2 YYNGEE. This CDR3 is 15 amino acids long. V shed 4 bases and J 5 bases; nucleotides not matched to a gene: 8. CDR3 residues: CASSKAGGPVETQYF. The CDR3 DNA follows: TGTGCCAGCAGCAAAGCGGGAGGGCCGGTGGAGACCCAGTACTTC.

The table lists this clonotype with many counts. The chain employs TRBV25-1 and TRBJ2-5; perhaps TRBD2 as D (6 bases). The germline V gene encodes CDR1 MGHDK and CDR2 SYGVNS. Trimming stripped 7 bases from V and 2 bases from J, with 14 bases between. The CDR3 consists of 14 residues. The CDR3 loop is CASTPGGRQETQYF. The CDR3, as DNA: TGTGCCAGCACCCCCGGGGGTAGACAAGAGACCCAGTACTTC.

The chain employs TRBV7-2 and TRBJ2-7; no clear D. V was clipped by 3 bases and J by 3 bases, with 9 bases between them. The CDR3 is 13 amino acids. CDR1 SGHTA and CDR2 FQGNSA come from the germline V gene. The CDR3 DNA reads as TGTGCCAGCAGCTTGACGAGTTACTACGAGCAGTACTTC. It translates to CASSLTSYYEQYF.

This clonotype was detected a few times. The CDR3 reads CASSLTLNTEAFF. Here the CDR3 DNA reads TGTGCCAGCAGTTTAACATTGAACACTGAAGCTTTCTTT. The V and J genes are TRBV28 and TRBJ1-1, with unresolved D. The CDR3 totals 13 residues. The germline CDR1 and CDR2 sequences are MDHEN and SYDVKM. Trimming removed 2 bases at V and 0 bases at J, with 4 bases between.

The chain joins TRBV19 to TRBJ2-7; weak D call: TRBD2 (5 bases). Germline V gene lookup returns CDR1 LNHDA and CDR2 SQIVND (reference sequence). The CDR3 extends over 15 amino acids. Trimming cost V 3 bases and J 0 bases, with 12 bases left between them. In nucleotides, the CDR3 is TGTGCCAGTAGTATTGCGGACTCGAGCTCCTACGAGCAGTACTTC. Translation: CASSIADSSSYEQYF.

The chain uses TRBV4-3 and TRBJ2-1; D remains ambiguous. Germline V gene lookup returns CDR1 LGHNA and CDR2 YSLEER. V lost 0 bases and J 10 bases, leaving 10 bases between the germline ends. The CDR3 loop spans 13 amino acids. CDR3 in amino acids: CASSQDPTWEQFF. CDR3 DNA: TGCGCCAGCAGCCAAGATCCCACCTGGGAGCAGTTCTTC.

This clonotype was seen at least ten times. The J gene is TRBJ2-3, the V gene TRBV3-1; TRBD2 matches at 8 bases. The CDR3 has 16 residues. CDR1 and CDR2 (germline): LGHDT, YNNKEL (reference sequence). V dropped 0 bases and J dropped 1; count of bases not matched to a gene: 3. DNA for the CDR3: TGTGCCAGCAGCCAAGATTCGGGACTAGGCACAGATACGCAGTATTTT. It codes for CASSQDSGLGTDTQYF.

The chain combines TRBV20-1 with TRBJ1-1, with D unclear. From germline, CDR1 is DFQATT and CDR2 SNEGSKA (reference sequence). The CDR3 is 14 residues long. V shed 2 bases and J shed 1 base, with 11 bases lying between them. The CDR3 is CSARKGPWNTEAFF. DNA of the CDR3: TGCAGTGCTAGAAAGGGCCCCTGGAACACTGAAGCTTTCTTT.

This chain links TRBV20-1 with TRBJ2-7; 7 nucleotides match TRBD2. This CDR3 has 15 amino acids. V trimming: 6 bases; J trimming: 2 bases; junction bases outside the gene matches: 13. Germline V gives CDR1 DFQATT, CDR2 SNEGSKA (reference sequence). The CDR3 nucleotides read TGCAGTGCGACCCGCCCGCAGCGGGACCCCTACGAGCAGTACTTC. Its translation is CSATRPQRDPYEQYF.

In this sample, this clonotype turned up a few times. The chain carries TRBV24-1 and TRBJ2-3; the D is unclear. Germline V CDR1 and CDR2: KGHDR, SFDVKD. CDR3 length: 11 residues. The ends were cut back, 5 bases at V and 4 bases at J, with 3 bases in the middle. CDR3 nucleotide sequence: TGTGCCACCAGTGCCGCAGATACGCAGTATTTT. Amino acid sequence: CATSAADTQYF.

This clonotype was seen a handful of times. J is TRBJ2-7 and V is TRBV25-1; 11 nucleotides line up with TRBD2. J lost 6 bases, V lost 6 bases, and 4 bases had no gene match. Per the germline V gene, CDR1 is MGHDK and CDR2 is SYGVNS. CDR3 length: 13 residues. The CDR3 loop reads CASRGLAEGEQYF. CDR3 sequence (DNA): TGTGCCAGCAGGGGACTAGCGGAGGGCGAGCAGTACTTC.

This clonotype has ten or more counts. The rearrangement uses TRBV20-1 and TRBJ1-6; D is uncertain. V lost 6 bases and J 9 bases, leaving 9 bases between the germline ends. The CDR3 sequence is 11 residues long. From germline, CDR1 is DFQATT and CDR2 SNEGSKA (reference sequence). CDR3 nucleotide sequence: TGCAGTGCCCCGATGGGTTCACCCCTCCACTTT. As protein: CSAPMGSPLHF.

The chain couples TRBV13 to TRBJ2-7; perhaps TRBD1 as D (6 bases). Per the germline V gene, CDR1 is PRHDT and CDR2 is FYEKMQ (reference sequence). The CDR3 covers 13 residues. Trimming left V 4 bases short and J 6 bases short, with 13 bases between. The CDR3 sequence: CASSSRGKGEQYF. CDR3 nucleotides: TGTGCCAGCAGCTCAAGGGGGAAGGGCGAGCAGTACTTC.

This clonotype was recorded at least ten times. The rearrangement joins TRBV28 to TRBJ1-1, with 11 nucleotides matching TRBD1. This CDR3 has 16 amino acids. Germline V lookup: CDR1 MDHEN, CDR2 SYDVKM. After removal of 6 bases from V and 10 bases from J, the junction contained 16 bases not matched to a gene. In DNA form, the CDR3 reads TGTGCCAGCAGCTCTGGGACAGGGGGATACGGGAGGGGAGCTTTCTTT. Protein: CASSSGTGGYGRGAFF. The full variable domain, in which reference TRBV28 and TRBJ1-1 provide the parts outside the CDR3, is DVKVTQSSRYLVKRTGEKVFLECVQDMDHENMFWYRQDPGLGLRLIYFSYDVKMKEKGDIPEGYSVSREKKERFSLILESASTNQTSMYLCASSSGTGGYGRGAFFGQGTRLTVV.

The chain has TRBV3-1 and TRBJ2-5; no clear D. The CDR3 totals 16 residues. The V and J ends lost 1 base and 0 bases respectively, with 12 bases between them. CDR1 is LGHDT, CDR2 YNNKEL, per germline (reference sequence). The CDR3 loop reads CASSQGPGRNQETQYF. The CDR3 bases are TGTGCCAGCAGCCAAGGGCCTGGGCGGAACCAAGAGACCCAGTACTTC.

This clonotype was seen ten or more times. V is TRBV18 and J is TRBJ1-5, with D possibly being TRBD1 (5 bases). V was clipped by 6 bases and J by 3 bases, with 12 bases between them. The CDR3 runs 14 residues. In germline, CDR1 is KGHSH, CDR2 LQKENI. CDR3 loop: CASSAGRHNQPQHF. In DNA form, the CDR3 reads TGTGCCAGCTCGGCGGGACGGCACAATCAGCCCCAGCATTTT.

The rearrangement joins TRBV29-1 to TRBJ2-1; D unclear. Germline V gene data show CDR1 as SQVTM and CDR2 as ANQGSEA. This CDR3 comprises 13 residues. The V gene lost 7 bases and the J gene lost 2 bases, with 12 bases spanning the gap. The CDR3 DNA sequence: TGCAGCGGCCTGTTGGCGGCCTACAATGAGCAGTTCTTC. Translating it yields CSGLLAAYNEQFF.

In its sample, this clonotype was seen a few times. CDR3 in amino acids: CASSLSADQETQYF. The CDR3, as DNA: TGTGCCAGCAGTTTATCGGCAGATCAAGAGACCCAGTACTTC. V gene TRBV12-3 or TRBV12-4 combines with J gene TRBJ2-5, with unresolved D. The ends were cut back, 2 bases at V and 2 bases at J, with 9 bases in the middle. The CDR3 has 14 amino acids.

The V call is TRBV20-1, the J call TRBJ2-7; 11 positions match TRBD2. The V gene end was trimmed by 3 bases and the J gene end by 2 bases; junction bases not matched to a gene: 3. The CDR3 is made up of 14 amino acids. In germline, CDR1 is DFQATT, CDR2 SNEGSKA (reference sequence). In DNA form, the CDR3 reads TGCAGTGCTAGGTCGACTAGCGGGACCTACGAGCAGTACTTC. Its translation: CSARSTSGTYEQYF.

This clonotype has at least ten counts. The chain couples TRBV29-1 to TRBJ1-5; D remains ambiguous. Deletions cut 5 bases from V and 0 bases from J, with 8 bases between. CDR3 length: 13 amino acids. The germline CDR1 and CDR2 sequences are SQVTM and ANQGSEA. The DNA of the CDR3 is TGCAGCGTTTCAGAGAATAGCAATCAGCCCCAGCATTTT. It translates to CSVSENSNQPQHF.

This clonotype was counted many times. The J gene is TRBJ1-3, the V gene TRBV11-2, with D unclear. V was shortened by 5 bases and J by 0 bases, with 11 bases between the two germline ends. The CDR3 spans 15 residues. Germline assignment: CDR1 SGHAT and CDR2 FQNNGV. CDR3 nucleotide sequence: TGTGCCAGCAGCCTAAGGACCGGCTCTGGAAACACCATATATTTT. Protein sequence: CASSLRTGSGNTIYF. Filled out from reference TRBV11-2 and TRBJ1-3, the complete variable domain reads EAGVAQSPRYKIIEKRQSVAFWCNPISGHATLYWYQQILGQGPKLLIQFQNNGVVDDSQLPKDRFSAERLKGVDSTLKIQPAKLEDSAVYLCASSLRTGSGNTIYFGEGSWLTVV.

At least ten counts were recorded for this clonotype. The CDR3 DNA follows: TGTGCCACCAGTGATTTCAGAGTCGGGGGCGCGAACACCGGGGAGCTGTTTTTT. Its protein product is CATSDFRVGGANTGELFF. The chain employs TRBV24-1 and TRBJ2-2; D possibly matches TRBD1 or TRBD2 (6 bases each). The CDR3 is 18 residues long. Per germline, CDR1 KGHDR and CDR2 SFDVKD. The germline V and J ends were trimmed by 1 base and 0 bases, with 14 bases remaining between them.